These 29 T cell receptor beta chains were sequenced from one sample in a study of cytomegalovirus exposure and HLA in healthy donors listed by TCRdb under 2017. Libraries were prepared through the immunoSEQ multiplex PCR assay. For the multiplex PCR, a mixture combining 60 forward primers for TCR Vbeta segments and 13 reverse primers for TCR Jbeta segments was used. Held by TCRdb, this immuneACCESS table contains in-frame sequences only and omits some clones. Under half of the omission traces to an unresolved V gene where checked; the cause of the rest is unknown. Across this sample there are approximately 150,000 clones, with around four fifths seen only once. The top ten clones comprise 1.3% of the sample. The specimen sequenced was PBMCs. The receptors here all came from a woman in her forties or fifties in good health and CMV-seronegative.

This chain uses TRBV7-2 with TRBJ1-1, with unresolved D. V was trimmed by 11 bases and J by 5 bases, leaving 18 bases between them. CDR3 length: 13 amino acids. CDR1 and CDR2 from the germline V gene are SGHTA and FQGNSA. The CDR3 bases are TGTGCCTGTTTCCTGTTTCAGGCGACTGAAGCTTTCTTT. This sequence encodes CACFLFQATEAFF. Full variable domain (rest looked up from reference TRBV7-2 and TRBJ1-1): GAGVSQSPSNKVTEKGKDVELRCDPISGHTALYWYRQSLGQGLEFLIYFQGNSAPDKSGLPSDRFSAERTGGSVSTLTIQRTQQEDSAVYLCACFLFQATEAFFGQGTRLTVV.

The chain uses TRBV4-1 and TRBJ2-1, with D maybe TRBD2 (6 bases). The V gene's germline CDR1 is MGHRA and CDR2 YSYEKL. This CDR3 is 15 amino acids long. Trimming stripped 3 bases from V and 2 bases from J, with 11 bases between. This CDR3 is CASSHSAGTYNEQFF. The CDR3, as DNA: TGCGCCAGCAGCCATTCTGCGGGGACCTACAATGAGCAGTTCTTC.

The CDR3 spells CASSPNPLPSVYGYTF. The CDR3 DNA follows: TGTGCCAGCAGCCCCAATCCCTTGCCCTCGGTATATGGCTACACCTTC. The chain has TRBV7-3 and TRBJ1-2; D remains unclear. The CDR3 loop spans 16 amino acids. Looked up from germline, CDR1 is SGHTA and CDR2 is FQGTGA. Trimming took 5 bases from V and 5 from J, leaving 21 bases between them.

J is TRBJ2-2 and V is TRBV19; TRBD1 is a possible D gene (6 bases). The germline CDR1 and CDR2 sequences are LNHDA and SQIVND (reference sequence). The CDR3 is made up of 16 amino acids. V dropped 3 bases and J dropped 4 bases, with 15 bases sitting between them. The CDR3 nucleotides read TGTGCCAGTAGTATTAGGGATTTGGGGGCCACCGGGGAGCTGTTTTTT. It is translated as CASSIRDLGATGELFF.

This chain connects TRBV19 to TRBJ1-6, with 8 bases identical to TRBD1. This CDR3 has 15 residues. The germline V gene encodes CDR1 LNHDA and CDR2 SQIVND (reference sequence). V was pared by 3 bases and J by 7 bases, with 5 bases of the junction left unmatched. Written as DNA, the CDR3 is TGTGCCAGTAGTATCCAGGGGGCTTGGAATTCACCCCTCCACTTT. Residues: CASSIQGAWNSPLHF.

The rearrangement links TRBV6-5 to TRBJ2-5, with 11 bases fitting TRBD2. Near its end, the DNA agrees better with TRBJ2-7, so the J call may be wrong. CDR3 length: 15 amino acids. Germline CDR1 is MNHEY and CDR2 is SVGAGI. CDR3 coding DNA: TGTGCCAGCAGAGATACTAGCGGGGGCTCCTACGAGCAGTACTTC. This sequence encodes CASRDTSGGSYEQYF.

The chain uses TRBV28 and TRBJ2-7, with D tentatively TRBD1 (7 bases). The CDR3 has 16 residues. Per the germline V gene, CDR1 is MDHEN and CDR2 is SYDVKM. V lost 1 base and J lost 5, with 18 bases in between. The chain's CDR3 is CASSLSAGGPSNEQYF. CDR3 in DNA: TGTGCCAGCAGTTTATCTGCAGGGGGGCCGTCTAACGAGCAGTACTTC. Full variable domain (outside the CDR3, taken from reference TRBV28 and TRBJ2-7): DVKVTQSSRYLVKRTGEKVFLECVQDMDHENMFWYRQDPGLGLRLIYFSYDVKMKEKGDIPEGYSVSREKKERFSLILESASTNQTSMYLCASSLSAGGPSNEQYFGPGTRLTVT.

This rearrangement joins TRBV7-6 to TRBJ2-5, with D perhaps matching TRBD2 (6 bases). The CDR3 extends over 14 amino acids. Per germline, CDR1 SGHVS and CDR2 FNYEAQ. Between the trimmed V and J ends, which lost 5 bases and 5 bases, there was a span of 15 bases. CDR3 region: CASSLGRLRETQYF. The CDR3 DNA follows: TGTGCCAGCAGCCTTGGGAGGTTGCGGGAGACCCAGTACTTC.

The V gene is TRBV5-1, the J gene TRBJ2-3, with a tentative D call TRBD1 (5 bases). The V and J ends lost 3 bases and 3 bases respectively, with 14 bases between them. Germline V gene data show CDR1 as SGHRS and CDR2 as YFSETQ. The CDR3 sequence is 15 residues long. The DNA for the CDR3 is TGCGCCAGCAGCTGGCCGTTTGGGGCAACAGATACGCAGTATTTT. This gives the protein CASSWPFGATDTQYF.

The chain recombines TRBV27 with TRBJ2-2; D is perhaps TRBD1 (5 bases). The germline gives CDR1 MNHEY, CDR2 SMNVEV (reference sequence). This CDR3 is built from 14 residues. V was pared by 3 bases and J by 2 bases, with 7 bases between. CDR3 sequence reads: CASSFGHNTGELFF. The CDR3 DNA reads TGTGCCAGCAGTTTCGGACACAACACCGGGGAGCTGTTTTTT.

The rearrangement uses TRBV5-4 and TRBJ2-7, with 10 bases that match TRBD2. This CDR3 has 14 residues. Germline V gene lookup returns CDR1 SGHNT and CDR2 YYREEE (reference sequence). V lost 4 bases and J lost 5; bases outside the gene matches: 6. CDR3 protein: CASSGIAGGDEQYF. The CDR3 DNA is TGTGCCAGCAGCGGAATAGCGGGGGGCGACGAGCAGTACTTC.

The rearrangement uses TRBV19 and TRBJ2-2; 7 bases are shared with TRBD1. Looked up from germline, CDR1 is LNHDA and CDR2 is SQIVND (reference sequence). V shed 9 bases, J shed 7 bases, and the junction held 11 bases outside the gene matches. The CDR3 is 14 residues long. The chain's CDR3 is CASRDRAWGGELFF. The CDR3, as DNA: TGTGCCAGCAGAGACAGGGCCTGGGGCGGGGAGCTGTTTTTT.

The genes are TRBV5-8 and TRBJ1-5; no clear D gene. CDR1 SGHTS and CDR2 YDEGEE come from the germline V gene. The CDR3 loop spans 12 amino acids. The V and J ends lost 1 base and 6 bases respectively, with 5 bases between them. CDR3 sequence reads: CASSLFSQPQHF. The CDR3 nucleotides are TGTGCCAGCAGCTTGTTTAGTCAGCCCCAGCATTTT.

This clone was recorded a few times. The chain joins TRBV6-5 to TRBJ2-1; 7 bases line up with TRBD2. The V gene's germline CDR1 is MNHEY and CDR2 SVGAGI. The CDR3 sequence is 14 residues long. The J segment lost 4 bases and the V segment lost 3 bases, leaving 3 bases of the junction unmatched. DNA of the CDR3: TGTGCCAGCAGTTATGCGGGGGTTTACAATGAGCAGTTCTTC. Translated: CASSYAGVYNEQFF.

The chain employs TRBV5-5 and TRBJ2-7; the match to TRBD2 covers 7 bases. The V gene's germline CDR1 is SGHKS and CDR2 YYEKEE (reference sequence). V gave up 3 bases and J gave up 2 bases; unmatched junction bases: 8. The CDR3 is 15 amino acids. The CDR3 spells CASSWIGRAAYEQYF. In DNA, the CDR3 is TGTGCCAGCAGCTGGATAGGGAGGGCAGCCTACGAGCAGTACTTC.

This clone came up a few times. The chain employs TRBV4-3 and TRBJ1-1; no definite D call. This CDR3 is built from 14 residues. Germline assignment: CDR1 LGHNA and CDR2 YSLEER. Deletions cut 2 bases from V and 8 bases from J, with 15 bases between. The CDR3 protein is CASSQSASAEEAFF. As DNA, the CDR3 is TGCGCCAGCAGCCAATCAGCGTCCGCGGAGGAAGCTTTCTTT.

This chain uses TRBV19 with TRBJ1-1; D is uncertain. Germline-derived CDR1 and CDR2 are LNHDA and SQIVND (reference sequence). CDR3 length: 16 residues. Trimming stripped 1 base from V and 5 bases from J, with 17 bases between. The CDR3 sequence: CASSIVDLSWRTEAFF. The CDR3 nucleotides read TGTGCCAGTAGTATAGTGGACCTAAGCTGGAGGACTGAAGCTTTCTTT. The variable domain in full, with the rest retrieved from reference TRBV19 and TRBJ1-1, is DGGITQSPKYLFRKEGQNVTLSCEQNLNHDAMYWYRQDPGQGLRLIYYSQIVNDFQKGDIAEGYSVSREKKESFPLTVTSAQKNPTAFYLCASSIVDLSWRTEAFFGQGTRLTVV.

V usage is TRBV6-4 and J usage is TRBJ1-2, with TRBD1 matching 8 bases. CDR3 length: 15 amino acids. Looked up from germline, CDR1 is MRHNA and CDR2 is SNTAGT. V shed 0 bases and J 4 bases; nucleotides not matched to a gene: 4. Here the CDR3 reads CASSDSAGQGYGYTF. Written as DNA, the CDR3 is TGTGCCAGCAGTGACTCCGCTGGACAGGGCTATGGCTACACCTTC.

The gene calls are TRBV4-2 and TRBJ2-1, with D unclear. This CDR3 has 15 amino acids. V was shortened by 2 bases and J by 0 bases, with 8 bases between the two germline ends. CDR1 is LGHNA, CDR2 YNFKEQ, per germline. The CDR3 protein is CASSQIDNSYNEQFF. DNA for the CDR3: TGTGCCAGCAGCCAAATAGACAACTCCTACAATGAGCAGTTCTTC.

The gene calls are TRBV7-8 and TRBJ2-7, with a tentative D call TRBD2 (7 bases). The germline gives CDR1 SGHVS, CDR2 FQNEAQ. The CDR3 contains 15 residues. V gave up 6 bases and J gave up 4 bases, with 19 bases separating them. The CDR3 DNA is TGTGCCAGCAGGATCCTGGGGGGGGCGCGGTACGAGCAGTACTTC. This translates into CASRILGGARYEQYF.

The chain carries TRBV6-6 and TRBJ2-7, with 9 bases fitting TRBD2. The length of the CDR3 is 14 residues. The J segment lost 6 bases and the V segment lost 5 bases, leaving 8 bases of the junction unmatched. Germline CDR1 MNHNY, CDR2 SVGAGI (reference sequence). For the CDR3, the DNA is TGTGCCAGCAGTGTAACTAGCGGGTTAGGCGAGCAGTACTTC. Protein sequence: CASSVTSGLGEQYF.

The chain links TRBV27 to TRBJ2-7; D gene ambiguous. The germline gives CDR1 MNHEY, CDR2 SMNVEV (reference sequence). There are 16 residues in the CDR3. The germline V and J ends were trimmed by 6 bases and 1 base, with 19 bases remaining between them. Here the CDR3 reads CASSPLRYSASYEQYF. The DNA of the CDR3 is TGTGCCAGCAGCCCGCTTCGATACAGTGCATCCTACGAGCAGTACTTC.

This chain joins TRBV13 and TRBJ2-7; D is perhaps TRBD1 (5 bases). CDR3 length: 12 residues. Trimming cost V 4 bases and J 7 bases, with 11 bases left between them. CDR1 PRHDT and CDR2 FYEKMQ come from the germline V gene (reference sequence). Here the CDR3 reads CASSWSKGEQYF. The CDR3 DNA follows: TGTGCCAGCAGCTGGTCGAAGGGGGAGCAGTACTTC.

The chain is built from TRBV7-2 and TRBJ2-1; 12 nucleotides agree with TRBD2. The CDR3 contains 21 residues. Germline V gives CDR1 SGHTA, CDR2 FQGNSA. The V and J ends lost 0 bases and 1 base, in that order; junction bases with no gene match: 13. The CDR3 protein is CASSLAMASGRDQGSYNEQFF. The CDR3 DNA reads as TGTGCCAGCAGCTTAGCTATGGCTAGCGGGAGGGATCAGGGATCCTACAATGAGCAGTTCTTC.

The chain joins TRBV28 to TRBJ2-7, with D possibly matching TRBD2 (6 bases). CDR1 and CDR2 (germline): MDHEN, SYDVKM. The CDR3 extends over 11 amino acids. V was trimmed by 8 bases and J by 6 bases, leaving 11 bases between them. The chain's CDR3 is CASQRGGEQYF. Here the CDR3 DNA reads TGTGCCAGCCAAAGGGGAGGCGAGCAGTACTTC.

As DNA, the CDR3 is TGTGCCAGCAGTGAAGAGGGGCGGGGGGCGGTTAGAGAGACCCAGTACTTC. Translated: CASSEEGRGAVRETQYF. This chain uses TRBV6-1 with TRBJ2-5; 8 positions agree with TRBD2. J was trimmed by 4 bases and V by 1 base; bases with no gene match: 11. Germline lookup yields CDR1 MNHNS and CDR2 SASEGT. This CDR3 is 17 amino acids long.

The chain combines TRBV28 with TRBJ2-1; 9 bases align to TRBD2. CDR1 and CDR2 from the germline V gene are MDHEN and SYDVKM. V shed 4 bases, J shed 3 bases, and the junction held 7 bases outside the gene matches. This CDR3 contains 16 residues. The CDR3 spells CASSSVAGEIYNEQFF. Here the CDR3 DNA reads TGTGCCAGCAGTTCGGTAGCGGGAGAAATCTACAATGAGCAGTTCTTC.

V and J are TRBV2 and TRBJ2-3; 14 nucleotides align to TRBD2. The CDR3 extends over 15 amino acids. The V and J ends lost 6 bases and 6 bases, in that order; junction bases with no gene match: 5. CDR1 and CDR2 (germline): SNHLY, FYNNEI. The CDR3 sequence is CASSARTSGGDTQYF. CDR3 DNA: TGTGCCAGCAGCGCGAGGACTAGCGGGGGGGATACGCAGTATTTT.

J is TRBJ1-3 and V is TRBV27, with D uncertain. Trimming took off 4 bases at V and 2 bases at J, with 6 bases between the two ends. The length of the CDR3 is 13 residues. CDR1 MNHEY and CDR2 SMNVEV come from the germline V gene (reference sequence). In nucleotides, the CDR3 is TGTGCCAGCAGTTCCCGGGCTGGAAACACCATATATTTT. Encoded protein: CASSSRAGNTIYF.